This T cell receptor beta chain was identified in a study of blood T cell repertoires in COVID-19. This CDR3 has 13 residues. Germline V gives CDR1 GTSNPN, CDR2 SVGIG (reference sequence). J lost 8 bases, V lost 2 bases, and 7 bases had no gene match. This clone was recorded once. Data came from immunoSEQ multiplex PCR; TCRdb stores just in-frame clones and leaves some out. This sample carries fewer than 350,000 clones, roughly 85% of them seen once, and the ten largest clones take 1.5% to 2%. The V call is TRBV30, the J call TRBJ1-2; 8 bases are a match to TRBD1. The sample was PBMCs or T cells enriched from blood (not recorded which). The sequence came from a woman in her thirties who had been exposed to COVID-19. The CDR3 sequence: CAWSLVGTGGYTF. The CDR3 bases are TGTGCCTGGAGTTTAGTAGGGACAGGAGGCTACACCTTC.